This T cell receptor beta chain was retrieved from a study of blood T cell repertoires in COVID-19. Study-wide background: The United States, Italy and Spain supplied acute and convalescent COVID-19 samples. T cells, B-cell-depleted T cells, or PBMCs supplied cDNA or gDNA.

This CDR3 spans 13 amino acids. V dropped 0 bases and J dropped 6 bases, with 8 bases sitting between them. Germline V lookup: CDR1 SNHLY, CDR2 FYNNEI. As processed by the authors: The assay estimated nucleated cells by amplifying reference gene primers. TCRdb's copy holds only in-frame clones and misses some; the assay was immunoSEQ multiplex PCR. The V and J calls and clone size are taken from that table; D and trimming were inferred from the DNA. The top ten hold about a sixth of the sample, which has about 90,000 clones, over 75% seen once. The sample consisted of peripheral blood. This sequence was found in a human donor in a cohort sampled during active COVID-19. The chain uses TRBV2 and TRBJ1-1; D is ambiguous. The CDR3 region has the DNA TGTGCCAGCAGTGAAGCGCGTGTGGCTGAAGCTTTCTTT. Translation: CASSEARVAEAFF.